These 27 T cell receptor beta chains came from one sample sequenced in a study of OX40 agonist ivuxolimab in advanced cancers. Some clones are missing from TCRdb's copy, which holds only in-frame ones; the method was immunoSEQ multiplex PCR. The sample has tens of thousands of clones, around 91% seen once; the top ten hold 0.65% to 0.85%. This specimen consisted of CD4+ or CD8+ T cells sorted from blood, obtained in a trial of the OX40 agonist ivuxolimab. The receptors were sampled from an adult with an advanced solid tumor such as melanoma, head and neck, liver or kidney cancer.

This rearrangement joins TRBV7-2 to TRBJ2-1, with D tentatively TRBD2 (5 bases). V shed 5 bases and J shed 5 bases, with 22 bases lying between them. This CDR3 spans 17 amino acids. From germline, CDR1 is SGHTA and CDR2 FQGNSA. CDR3 nucleotide sequence: TGTGCCAGCAGCCCCGGGGTGCCGGTAGTTGTGCACAATGAGCAGTTCTTC. The encoded protein is CASSPGVPVVVHNEQFF.

The J gene is TRBJ2-5, the V gene TRBV9, with D possibly matching TRBD2 (6 bases). The germline gives CDR1 SGDLS, CDR2 YYNGEE. This CDR3 spans 16 amino acids. Trimming removed 0 bases from V and 2 bases from J, with 14 bases in between. CDR3: CASSVGASERQETQYF. The CDR3 region has the DNA TGTGCCAGCAGCGTAGGGGCTAGCGAGCGACAAGAGACCCAGTACTTC.

The rearrangement uses TRBV29-1 and TRBJ2-7, with 14 positions matching TRBD2. This CDR3 spans 16 amino acids. In germline, CDR1 is SQVTM, CDR2 ANQGSEA. Trimming removed 4 bases from V and 7 bases from J; junction bases left unmatched: 12. In nucleotides, the CDR3 is TGCAGCGTTGGGGGCGGGACTAGCGGGAGATCGCGGGAGCAGTACTTC. Its protein product is CSVGGGTSGRSREQYF.

V and J are TRBV4-2 and TRBJ2-7, with D tentatively TRBD2 (7 bases). The CDR3 contains 17 residues. Germline CDR1 reads LGHNA; CDR2 reads YNFKEQ. Trimming removed 4 bases from V and 3 bases from J, with 22 bases in between. The CDR3 bases are TGTGCCAGCAGCCCAGTCTGGGGGGGCGAGCTAATCTACGAGCAGTACTTC. Its protein is CASSPVWGGELIYEQYF.

The chain couples TRBV28 to TRBJ2-5; perhaps TRBD1 as D (6 bases). The end of the DNA fits TRBJ2-7 better, so the J call may be wrong. The CDR3 runs 15 residues. CDR1 is MDHEN and CDR2 is SYDVKM in the germline V gene. CDR3 loop: CASSSHDRRSYEQYF. CDR3 nucleotide sequence: TGTGCCAGCAGTTCCCACGACAGGCGCTCCTACGAGCAGTACTTC.

This chain joins TRBV30 and TRBJ2-5, with 7 bases identical to TRBD2. This CDR3 has 14 residues. Germline CDR1 is GTSNPN and CDR2 is SVGIG (reference sequence). V gave up 2 bases and J gave up 4 bases; unmatched junction bases: 7. CDR3 in amino acids: CAWSTLAVRETQYF. The CDR3, as DNA: TGTGCCTGGAGTACCCTAGCGGTGAGAGAGACCCAGTACTTC.

The chain recombines TRBV5-1 with TRBJ2-7; D may be TRBD1 (5 bases). V lost 0 bases, J lost 2 bases, and 15 bases lay in between. Germline CDR1 and CDR2: SGHRS and YFSETQ. The CDR3 covers 16 residues. The CDR3 nucleotides are TGCGCCAGCAGCTTGGTTTCACAGGCGGTCACCTACGAGCAGTACTTC. Amino acid sequence: CASSLVSQAVTYEQYF.

V and J are TRBV29-1 and TRBJ2-3, with 10 nucleotides matching TRBD1. Germline-derived CDR1 and CDR2 are SQVTM and ANQGSEA. V was clipped by 6 bases and J by 5 bases; unmatched bases: 5. CDR3 length: 13 residues. The CDR3, as DNA: TGCAGCGTCGCGACAGGGGGCGAAGATACGCAGTATTTT. Translating gives CSVATGGEDTQYF.

The chain uses TRBV5-1 and TRBJ2-4; 9 nucleotides agree with TRBD2. The CDR3 is 14 amino acids. The V gene's germline CDR1 is SGHRS and CDR2 YFSETQ. V shed 0 bases, J shed 10 bases, and the junction held 5 bases outside the gene matches. The CDR3 DNA sequence: TGCGCCAGCAGCTTGGGGACTAGCGAGAGAATTCAGTACTTC. It yields the protein CASSLGTSERIQYF.

The chain combines TRBV19 with TRBJ2-1, with unresolved D. V gave up 5 bases and J gave up 5 bases, with 13 bases separating them. Germline V gives CDR1 LNHDA, CDR2 SQIVND (reference sequence). The CDR3 runs to 14 residues. CDR3 region: CASSPWTGNNEQFF. The CDR3 DNA sequence: TGTGCCAGTAGTCCGTGGACGGGCAACAATGAGCAGTTCTTC.

The chain employs TRBV6-5 and TRBJ2-1; D may correspond to TRBD1 or TRBD2 (5 bases each). Germline CDR1 and CDR2: MNHEY and SVGAGI. CDR3 length: 13 residues. Trimming stripped 2 bases from V and 5 bases from J, with 7 bases between. The CDR3 DNA is TGTGCCAGCAGTTACCGGGGCGACAATGAGCAGTTCTTC. Translated: CASSYRGDNEQFF.

The chain recombines TRBV4-1 with TRBJ2-7; 8 positions agree with TRBD1. Looked up from germline, CDR1 is MGHRA and CDR2 is YSYEKL. The CDR3 consists of 17 residues. Unmatched junction bases numbered 14, after V lost 4 bases and J lost 3 bases. CDR3 sequence reads: CASSPSRGRGLDYEQYF. The CDR3 nucleotides are TGCGCCAGCAGCCCTAGTCGGGGCAGGGGGCTTGACTACGAGCAGTACTTC.

This clone was counted a single time. At one boundary the junction diverges from the germline segment, which might be a read error. The V call is TRBV18, the J call TRBJ2-1, with TRBD2 as a possible D gene (5 bases). Germline CDR1 is KGHSH and CDR2 is LQKENI. The CDR3 runs 15 residues. The CDR3 here is CAGSPNYGVVNEQFF. The CDR3 bases are TGTGCCGGCTCACCCAACTACGGGGTAGTAAATGAGCAGTTCTTC.

This sequence joins TRBV19 and TRBJ2-6; 7 positions agree with TRBD2. V lost 0 bases, J lost 0 bases, and 8 bases stayed unmatched. This CDR3 is 19 amino acids long. Looked up from germline, CDR1 is LNHDA and CDR2 is SQIVND (reference sequence). CDR3 loop: CASSIDGRGGGSGANVLTF. CDR3 DNA: TGTGCCAGTAGTATAGATGGTCGAGGCGGGGGCTCTGGGGCCAACGTCCTGACTTTC.

The V call is TRBV7-2, the J call TRBJ2-3; 7 bases fit TRBD2. Germline CDR1 and CDR2: SGHTA and FQGNSA. V lost 5 bases, J lost 2 bases, and 1 base stayed unmatched. This CDR3 contains 13 residues. CDR3 loop: CASSRDYTDTQYF. CDR3 DNA: TGTGCCAGCAGCCGGGACTACACAGATACGCAGTATTTT.

This rearrangement joins TRBV4-2 to TRBJ1-1; D gene unclear. This CDR3 spans 12 amino acids. V was pared by 0 bases and J by 1 base, with 0 bases between. Germline V gene data show CDR1 as LGHNA and CDR2 as YNFKEQ. DNA of the CDR3: TGTGCCAGCAGCCAAGAGAACACTGAAGCTTTCTTT. Its translation: CASSQENTEAFF.

This chain uses TRBV18 with TRBJ2-1; tentatively, D is TRBD1 (6 bases). V lost 2 bases, J lost 6 bases, and 8 bases lay in between. Germline-derived CDR1 and CDR2 are KGHSH and LQKENI. CDR3 size: 13 residues. This CDR3 is CASSPTRGNEQFF. In nucleotides, the CDR3 is TGTGCCAGCTCACCAACCAGGGGCAATGAGCAGTTCTTC.

The chain uses TRBV5-5 and TRBJ2-7, with 8 nucleotides matching TRBD1. Germline loops: CDR1 SGHKS, CDR2 YYEKEE (reference sequence). V lost 5 bases to trimming and J lost 2 bases; unmatched junction nucleotides: 9. The CDR3 has 15 residues. The CDR3 DNA follows: TGTGCCAGCAGTTATGGGGACAGGTTTCCCTACGAGCAGTACTTC. Its protein product is CASSYGDRFPYEQYF. The full variable domain, completed using reference TRBV5-5 and TRBJ2-7, is DAGVTQSPTHLIKTRGQQVTLRCSPISGHKSVSWYQQVLGQGPQFIFQYYEKEERGRGNFPDRFSARQFPNYSSELNVNALLLGDSALYLCASSYGDRFPYEQYFGPGTRLTVT.

The CDR3 here is CASSPVLRPNTGELFF. The CDR3 nucleotides read TGTGCCAGCAGCCCAGTGCTGCGGCCGAACACCGGGGAGCTGTTTTTT. The chain combines TRBV5-5 with TRBJ2-2; D ambiguous. The CDR3 spans 16 residues. The V gene's germline CDR1 is SGHKS and CDR2 YYEKEE (reference sequence). The V end lost 4 bases, the J end lost 0 bases, and 13 bases lay between the germline ends.

The chain recombines TRBV19 with TRBJ1-3; 8 bases agree with TRBD1. Losses at the gene ends were 6 bases for V and 1 base for J; bases not matched to a gene: 5. From germline, CDR1 is LNHDA and CDR2 SQIVND (reference sequence). There are 15 residues in the CDR3. The CDR3 bases are TGTGCCAGTAGCGTCCAGGGGGCTTCTGGAAACACCATATATTTT. This sequence encodes CASSVQGASGNTIYF.

This clone was detected a few times. V is TRBV19 and J is TRBJ2-7; D is perhaps TRBD1 (5 bases). V was pared by 2 bases and J by 2 bases, with 13 bases between. CDR1 and CDR2 from the germline V gene are LNHDA and SQIVND (reference sequence). The CDR3 loop spans 15 amino acids. CDR3 DNA sequence: TGTGCCAGTAGTATAAGGGGCGGAACCACCTACGAGCAGTACTTC. Residues: CASSIRGGTTYEQYF.

This chain links TRBV5-1 with TRBJ2-5; the match to TRBD2 covers 12 bases. Germline V gives CDR1 SGHRS, CDR2 YFSETQ. The CDR3 covers 16 residues. The ends lost 0 bases at V and 7 bases at J; junction bases unmatched: 7. In DNA form, the CDR3 reads TGCGCCAGCAGCTTGGAAGGGTCTAGCGGGAGGGGGACCCAGTACTTC. Encoded protein: CASSLEGSSGRGTQYF.

The rearrangement joins TRBV2 to TRBJ1-2; 7 bases are a match to TRBD1. V shed 7 bases, J shed 6 bases, and the junction held 5 bases outside the gene matches. Germline values: CDR1 SNHLY, CDR2 FYNNEI. The CDR3 consists of 12 residues. The CDR3 here is CASNEGADGYTF. The CDR3 region has the DNA TGTGCCAGCAATGAGGGGGCTGATGGCTACACCTTC.

V and J are TRBV5-1 and TRBJ2-1; D gene ambiguous. In germline, CDR1 is SGHRS, CDR2 YFSETQ. CDR3 length: 16 amino acids. Trimming removed 4 bases at V and 0 bases at J, with 14 bases between. The CDR3 DNA reads TGCGCCAGCAGCCTAACTCGCAGGAGCTCCTACAATGAGCAGTTCTTC. This codes for CASSLTRRSSYNEQFF.

The chain links TRBV30 to TRBJ2-7; 9 positions agree with TRBD1. V shed 3 bases and J 5 bases; nucleotides not matched to a gene: 5. The germline V gene has CDR1 GTSNPN and CDR2 SVGIG (reference sequence). CDR3 length: 13 residues. CDR3 residues: CAWRDRGLDEQYF. CDR3 DNA: TGTGCCTGGAGGGACAGGGGTTTGGACGAGCAGTACTTC.

This clone was picked up one time. The genes are TRBV6-6 and TRBJ2-1, with 13 bases matching TRBD2. Germline CDR1 reads MNHNY; CDR2 reads SVGAGI (reference sequence). The CDR3 loop spans 15 amino acids. Unmatched junction bases numbered 4, after V lost 2 bases and J lost 9 bases. CDR3 residues: CASSYRTSGSGEQFF. The CDR3 DNA sequence: TGTGCCAGCAGTTACCGGACTAGCGGGAGTGGTGAGCAGTTCTTC.

The chain joins TRBV19 to TRBJ1-5; the match to TRBD1 covers 7 bases. After removal of 8 bases from V and 6 bases from J, the junction contained 13 bases not matched to a gene. Germline V gene sequence: CDR1 LNHDA, CDR2 SQIVND (reference sequence). The CDR3 extends over 15 amino acids. CDR3 amino acids: CASHAYRGLGQPQHF. CDR3 coding DNA: TGTGCCAGTCACGCTTACAGGGGTCTAGGTCAGCCCCAGCATTTT.